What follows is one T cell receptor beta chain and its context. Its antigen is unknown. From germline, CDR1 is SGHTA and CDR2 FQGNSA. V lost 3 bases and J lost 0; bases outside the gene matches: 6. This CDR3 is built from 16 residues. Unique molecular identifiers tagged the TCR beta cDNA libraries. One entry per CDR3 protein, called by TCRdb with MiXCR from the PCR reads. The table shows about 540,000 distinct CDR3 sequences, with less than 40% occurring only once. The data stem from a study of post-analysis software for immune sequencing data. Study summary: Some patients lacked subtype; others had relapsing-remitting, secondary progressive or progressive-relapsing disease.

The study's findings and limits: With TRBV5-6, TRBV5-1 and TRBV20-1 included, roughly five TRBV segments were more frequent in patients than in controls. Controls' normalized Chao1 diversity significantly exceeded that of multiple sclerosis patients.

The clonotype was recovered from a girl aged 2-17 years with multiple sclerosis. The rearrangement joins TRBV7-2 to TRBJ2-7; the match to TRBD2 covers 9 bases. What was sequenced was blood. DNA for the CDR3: TGTGCCAGCAGCTTCCTAGCGGGGTCGAGCTCCTACGAGCAGTACTTC. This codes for CASSFLAGSSSYEQYF.